These 17 T cell receptor beta chains originate from one sample sequenced in a study of regulatory T cells in long-lasting Graves disease. Time point reported: newly diagnosed GD, antithyroid drugs for less than 3 months. Extracted PBMC RNA gave rise to the TCR library. Both iRepertoire HTBI primers and Arm-PCR of CDR3 regions were used to build the TCR beta libraries. TCRdb reprocessed the multiplex PCR reads with MiXCR, giving one entry per CDR3 protein. The data show hundreds of thousands of distinct CDR3 sequences, about 15% seen once. These same data were also listed under a study on T cells in Graves' hyperthyroidism and ophthalmopathy.

Sequenced here: peripheral blood mononuclear cells (PBMCs), sampled at new diagnosis, from a patient treated with antithyroid drugs. The origin of the receptors is a woman aged 40 to 65 with Graves disease.

This clonotype occurred a few times. V is TRBV4-1 and J is TRBJ1-1; D not resolved. Germline V gene data show CDR1 as MGHRA and CDR2 as YSYEKL. Between the trimmed V and J ends, which lost 1 base and 2 bases, there was a span of 14 bases. CDR3 length: 16 residues. CDR3 protein: CASSQVSVGVNTEAFF. CDR3 in DNA: TGCGCCAGCAGCCAAGTATCGGTGGGTGTCAACACTGAAGCTTTCTTT.

In the case of this clonotype: One end of the junction fails to match germline, which may point to a read error. The chain joins TRBV3-1 to TRBJ1-1, with no clear D. The CDR3 extends over 13 amino acids. The germline V gene encodes CDR1 LGHDT and CDR2 YNNKEL (reference sequence). The CDR3 region has the DNA TGTGCCAGCAGCCAAGGTCCGAACACTGAAGCTTCCTTT. Its protein is CASSQGPNTEASF.

This clonotype was counted many times. This chain uses TRBV12-3 or TRBV12-4 with TRBJ1-4, with D uncertain. The V and J ends lost 3 bases and 12 bases respectively, with 17 bases between them. The CDR3 is 14 amino acids. This CDR3 reads CASSFKESLTELFF. The DNA for the CDR3 is TGTGCCAGCAGTTTTAAGGAGTCTCTGACGGAACTGTTTTTT.

This clonotype was recorded at least ten times. The chain joins TRBV20-1 to TRBJ2-5; D may be TRBD2 (6 bases). V lost 8 bases, J lost 1 base, and 17 bases lay in between. Germline CDR1 is DFQATT and CDR2 is SNEGSKA (reference sequence). There are 14 residues in the CDR3. CDR3 DNA: TGCAGTACCGAGAGGCGGGGAACCCAAGAGACCCAGTACTTC. This encodes CSTERRGTQETQYF.

This clonotype was picked up many times. This chain joins TRBV19 and TRBJ1-1, with 8 nucleotides matching TRBD1. This CDR3 has 15 amino acids. J was trimmed by 1 base and V by 3 bases; bases with no gene match: 4. Germline CDR1 is LNHDA and CDR2 is SQIVND (reference sequence). Written as DNA, the CDR3 is TGTGCCAGTAGTATCCTAACAGGGGGGAACACTGAAGCTTTCTTT. Translation gives CASSILTGGNTEAFF.

Points on this clonotype: Sequence at one end of the junction differs from germline and may be a read error. This sequence joins TRBV11-3 and TRBJ2-7; 7 bases line up with TRBD1. The CDR3 extends over 17 amino acids. Germline V gene sequence: CDR1 SGHNT, CDR2 YENEEA. The CDR3 here is CASGFFSIGTDSYEQYF. CDR3 nucleotide sequence: TGTGCCAGCGGCTTCTTTTCGATAGGGACAGACTCCTACGAGCAGTACTTC.

The chain carries TRBV12-5 and TRBJ2-7; D remains unclear. Germline V lookup: CDR1 LGHNT, CDR2 FRNRAP. CDR3 size: 13 residues. Trimming shortened V by 5 bases and J by 7 bases, and 15 bases separated the two germline ends. The CDR3, as DNA: TGTGCTAGTGGTCCCAATTTGTTGGGGGAGCAGTACTTC. Amino acid sequence: CASGPNLLGEQYF. The variable domain in full, with the rest retrieved from reference TRBV12-5 and TRBJ2-7, is DARVTQTPRHKVTEMGQEVTMRCQPILGHNTVFWYRQTMMQGLELLAYFRNRAPLDDSGMPKDRFSAEMPDATLATLKIQPSEPRDSAVYFCASGPNLLGEQYFGPGTRLTVT.

In its sample, this clonotype was seen many times. The V and J genes are TRBV24-1 and TRBJ2-3; 10 nucleotides align to TRBD2. The CDR3 covers 16 residues. The germline gives CDR1 KGHDR, CDR2 SFDVKD. The ends lost 5 bases at V and 1 base at J; junction bases unmatched: 5. The CDR3 sequence is CATSVSGGERTDTQYF. The CDR3, as DNA: TGTGCCACCAGTGTGAGCGGGGGGGAGCGCACAGATACGCAGTATTTT.

This clonotype was seen a few times. The chain combines TRBV6-2 or TRBV6-3 with TRBJ2-1, with D tentatively TRBD2 (6 bases). The DNA end lines up better with TRBJ2-5; the J call may be wrong. The CDR3 length is 13 residues. The germline V gene has CDR1 MNHEY and CDR2 SVGEGT. The CDR3 DNA is TGTGCCAGCAGTTCGGAGGGGAGGGAGACCCAGTACTTC. Residues: CASSSEGRETQYF.

This clonotype came up a few times. The CDR3 here is CASSLSRDRATGELFF. CDR3 bases: TGTGCCAGCAGCTTAAGCAGGGATCGGGCCACCGGGGAGCTGTTTTTT. This chain connects TRBV7-3 to TRBJ2-2; the D gene is possibly TRBD1 (5 bases). CDR1 and CDR2 from the germline V gene are SGHTA and FQGTGA. CDR3 length: 16 amino acids. V lost 1 base, J lost 4 bases, and 13 bases lay in between. The full variable domain, its missing parts supplied by reference TRBV7-3 and TRBJ2-2, is GAGVSQTPSNKVTEKGKYVELRCDPISGHTALYWYRQSLGQGPEFLIYFQGTGAADDSGLPNDRFFAVRPEGSVSTLKIQRTERGDSAVYLCASSLSRDRATGELFFGEGSRLTVL.

This clonotype was counted many times. The gene calls are TRBV12-3 or TRBV12-4 and TRBJ2-1; D uncertain. The CDR3 is made up of 12 amino acids. Trimming took 0 bases from V and 10 from J, leaving 7 bases between them. The CDR3 sequence is CASSLAQAEQFF. The CDR3 DNA reads as TGTGCCAGCAGTTTAGCGCAGGCAGAGCAGTTCTTC.

This clonotype was recorded a few times. The chain employs TRBV24-1 and TRBJ2-2, with D perhaps TRBD1 or TRBD2 (5 bases each). The germline V gene has CDR1 KGHDR and CDR2 SFDVKD. Trimming left V 6 bases short and J 3 bases short, with 13 bases between. The CDR3 loop spans 15 amino acids. CDR3 in amino acids: CATSTPGPYTGELFF. CDR3 nucleotides: TGTGCCACCAGTACCCCGGGACCCTACACCGGGGAGCTGTTTTTT.

The rearrangement uses TRBV6-1 and TRBJ1-5; TRBD2 matches 7 bases. Matching the DNA end better, TRBJ2-3 makes the J call doubtful. Germline loops: CDR1 MNHNS, CDR2 SASEGT. This CDR3 is 13 amino acids long. The CDR3 region has the DNA TGTGCCACCTCCGGCGGGGGAAATCAGCCCCAGTATTTT. Protein product: CATSGGGNQPQYF.

The count of this clonotype is one. The rearrangement uses TRBV19 and TRBJ1-2; unclear D gene. This CDR3 contains 14 residues. V gave up 5 bases and J gave up 3 bases, with 13 bases separating them. The V gene's germline CDR1 is LNHDA and CDR2 SQIVND (reference sequence). The CDR3, as DNA: TGTGCCAGTAGTCCCCCGGGGAGGGACTATGGCTACACCTTC. The encoded protein is CASSPPGRDYGYTF.

This chain joins TRBV7-9 and TRBJ2-1; 11 bases are a match to TRBD2. J gave up 2 bases and V 1 base, and 4 bases lay outside the gene matches. The CDR3 consists of 17 residues. Germline V gene sequence: CDR1 SEHNR, CDR2 FQNEAQ (reference sequence). CDR3 loop: CASSLGLTSGTYNEQFF. The CDR3, as DNA: TGTGCCAGCAGCTTAGGCCTGACTAGCGGGACCTACAATGAGCAGTTCTTC.

The chain links TRBV7-8 to TRBJ2-2; possibly TRBD1 for D (6 bases). CDR1 SGHVS and CDR2 FQNEAQ come from the germline V gene. V was shortened by 7 bases and J by 5 bases, with 20 bases between the two germline ends. The CDR3 has 16 residues. CDR3 sequence: CASIERPGHGTGELFF. DNA of the CDR3: TGTGCCAGCATCGAAAGACCGGGACATGGGACCGGGGAGCTGTTTTTT.

V is TRBV18 and J is TRBJ2-7; D possibly matches TRBD1 or TRBD2 (5 bases each). The CDR3 extends over 14 amino acids. The germline V gene encodes CDR1 KGHSH and CDR2 LQKENI. V was clipped by 3 bases and J by 2 bases, with 11 bases between them. The CDR3 nucleotides read TGTGCCAGCTCACCGGGGACGCCGGCCTACGAGCAGTACTTC. Its protein is CASSPGTPAYEQYF.